The 17 T cell receptor beta chains reported below all come from one sample, sequenced in a study of shared clonotypes between healthy human individuals. Generated by immunoSEQ multiplex PCR, the TCRdb table keeps only in-frame clones and is missing some. The sample holds some 2,000,000 clones, 90% to 95% seen once. The sample comprised naive CD4+ T cells sorted from blood. Subset here: CD45RA+ positively selected. All receptors come from a man aged 18 to 29 in good health.

The chain links TRBV25-1 to TRBJ2-7; D unresolved. The CDR3 extends over 13 amino acids. With 2 bases removed from V and 9 bases from J, the gap between germline ends came to 14 bases. CDR1 and CDR2 from the germline V gene are MGHDK and SYGVNS. DNA for the CDR3: TGTGCCAGCAGTGAAGCAGGAGATTTTGGGCAGTACTTC. This sequence encodes CASSEAGDFGQYF.

The count of this clone is one. The rearrangement uses TRBV9 and TRBJ2-3, with D perhaps TRBD2 (6 bases). The CDR3 length is 18 residues. Looked up from germline, CDR1 is SGDLS and CDR2 is YYNGEE. V was cut by 0 bases and J by 2 bases, with 19 bases left in between. Written as DNA, the CDR3 is TGTGCCAGCAGCGTAGTTTGGGGGGAACCCTCCCCCACAGATACGCAGTATTTT. Amino acid sequence: CASSVVWGEPSPTDTQYF.

J is TRBJ2-7 and V is TRBV4-1; TRBD2 matches at 8 bases. Germline V gives CDR1 MGHRA, CDR2 YSYEKL. The CDR3 runs to 15 residues. The ends lost 0 bases at V and 3 bases at J; junction bases unmatched: 4. In nucleotides, the CDR3 is TGCGCCAGCAGCCAAGATTTAGCGGGATTCTACGAGCAGTACTTC. Its translation is CASSQDLAGFYEQYF.

The chain links TRBV2 to TRBJ1-6; D remains ambiguous. Germline V gives CDR1 SNHLY, CDR2 FYNNEI. The CDR3 runs 13 residues. Trimming pared 6 bases from V and 9 bases from J, leaving 12 bases between. The CDR3, as DNA: TGTGCCAGCAGAGTTTTCCCCGGTTCACCCCTCCACTTT. Translation gives CASRVFPGSPLHF.

This clone was observed once. This chain joins TRBV4-3 and TRBJ2-6; D is ambiguous. Trimming stripped 3 bases from V and 4 bases from J, with 7 bases between. The CDR3 runs 14 residues. Germline-derived CDR1 and CDR2 are LGHNA and YSLEER. As DNA, the CDR3 is TGCGCCAGCAGCCATGACTTAGGGGCCAACGTCCTGACTTTC. Amino acids: CASSHDLGANVLTF.

This chain connects TRBV10-1 to TRBJ1-5, with TRBD1 matching 9 bases. The J segment lost 1 base and the V segment lost 4 bases, leaving 2 bases of the junction unmatched. The CDR3 loop spans 15 amino acids. Per the germline V gene, CDR1 is WNHNN and CDR2 is SYGVQD (reference sequence). CDR3 in DNA: TGCGCCAGCAGTGGGGACAGGGTCAGCAATCAGCCCCAGCATTTT. The encoded protein is CASSGDRVSNQPQHF.

Turning to this clone: The same CDR3 also results from other DNA sequences found in this sample. The V call is TRBV5-1, the J call TRBJ1-1, with a tentative D call TRBD1 (5 bases). Deletions cut 0 bases from V and 1 base from J, with 10 bases between. The germline CDR1 and CDR2 sequences are SGHRS and YFSETQ. The CDR3 runs 15 residues. CDR3 region: CASSLVQGGNTEAFF. The CDR3 DNA reads as TGCGCCAGCAGCTTGGTTCAGGGAGGGAACACTGAAGCTTTCTTT.

The chain combines TRBV2 with TRBJ1-4, with a tentative D call TRBD1 (6 bases). The CDR3 length is 15 residues. V was clipped by 7 bases and J by 5 bases, with 17 bases between them. Germline assignment: CDR1 SNHLY and CDR2 FYNNEI. CDR3 DNA: TGTGCCAGCACCCTACAGGGAGTACAAAATGAAAAACTGTTTTTT. This gives the protein CASTLQGVQNEKLFF.

The chain carries TRBV6-5 and TRBJ1-5; a weak D match, TRBD1 (5 bases). CDR3 length: 14 amino acids. The germline gives CDR1 MNHEY, CDR2 SVGAGI. The V gene lost 6 bases and the J gene lost 4 bases, with 13 bases spanning the gap. The CDR3 loop reads CASSGWGGNQPQHF. CDR3 nucleotide sequence: TGTGCCAGCAGCGGGTGGGGGGGGAATCAGCCCCAGCATTTT.

A remark on this clone: Other DNA sequences in the same sample also yield this CDR3. The chain combines TRBV18 with TRBJ1-4; weak D call: TRBD1 (6 bases). Germline lookup yields CDR1 KGHSH and CDR2 LQKENI. Trimming stripped 3 bases from V and 0 bases from J, with 8 bases between. This CDR3 spans 15 amino acids. CDR3 sequence reads: CASSPGQTTNEKLFF. CDR3 DNA: TGTGCCAGCTCACCGGGACAAACAACTAATGAAAAACTGTTTTTT.

This chain joins TRBV30 and TRBJ1-1; D possibly corresponds to TRBD1 (6 bases). Trimming took 8 bases from V and 6 from J, leaving 16 bases between them. CDR1 is GTSNPN, CDR2 SVGIG, per germline (reference sequence). CDR3 length equals 12 residues. CDR3 sequence: CAQEGGRAEAFF. DNA for the CDR3: TGTGCCCAAGAGGGGGGAAGGGCTGAAGCTTTCTTT.

The V gene is TRBV6-1, the J gene TRBJ2-3; tentatively, D is TRBD2 (6 bases). The CDR3 totals 13 residues. Germline CDR1 MNHNS, CDR2 SASEGT. V was trimmed by 0 bases and J by 10 bases, leaving 11 bases between them. The CDR3 loop reads CASSEAVGLSQYF. CDR3 nucleotides: TGTGCCAGCAGTGAAGCGGTGGGACTTTCGCAGTATTTT.

This sequence joins TRBV6-6 and TRBJ1-5, with D uncertain. The CDR3 spans 15 residues. Trimming removed 2 bases at V and 0 bases at J, with 8 bases between. Germline V gene data show CDR1 as MNHNY and CDR2 as SVGAGI (reference sequence). The CDR3 DNA follows: TGTGCCAGCAGTTACGGGCACAATAGCAATCAGCCCCAGCATTTT. Translated: CASSYGHNSNQPQHF.

To note about this clone: Other DNA sequences in the sample encode the same CDR3. V is TRBV18 and J is TRBJ2-7; 10 bases are a match to TRBD2. V gave up 2 bases and J gave up 2 bases; unmatched junction bases: 3. Germline V gives CDR1 KGHSH, CDR2 LQKENI. The CDR3 sequence is 15 residues long. This chain's CDR3 is CASSPGAGGPYEQYF. The CDR3 nucleotides read TGTGCCAGCTCACCAGGAGCGGGGGGGCCCTACGAGCAGTACTTC.

V and J are TRBV7-2 and TRBJ2-5; TRBD1 might be the D (6 bases). Germline CDR1 SGHTA, CDR2 FQGNSA. The ends were cut back, 4 bases at V and 1 base at J, with 16 bases in the middle. There are 16 residues in the CDR3. This CDR3 reads CASSYPTGASQETQYF. The CDR3 bases are TGTGCCAGCAGCTACCCGACAGGAGCCTCCCAAGAGACCCAGTACTTC.

The chain links TRBV6-5 to TRBJ2-7, with TRBD1 matching 7 bases. Germline CDR1 MNHEY, CDR2 SVGAGI. J was trimmed by 5 bases and V by 6 bases; bases with no gene match: 7. The CDR3 sequence is 13 residues long. The CDR3 loop is CASRETGIHEQYF. The CDR3 DNA reads TGTGCCAGCAGAGAGACAGGGATCCACGAGCAGTACTTC.

Here the CDR3 reads CASSLSGTGSEKLFF. CDR3 coding DNA: TGTGCCAGCAGTCTCTCCGGTACAGGGAGTGAAAAACTGTTTTTT. The chain is built from TRBV6-6 and TRBJ1-4, with a possible D match to TRBD1 (6 bases). V shed 5 bases and J shed 7 bases, with 17 bases lying between them. From germline, CDR1 is MNHNY and CDR2 SVGAGI (reference sequence). The CDR3 covers 15 residues.